The clone carrying this T cell receptor (beta chain) came up once. Sequenced by immunoSEQ multiplex PCR; TCRdb stores in-frame clones only, minus some. The table lists 110,000 to 150,000 clones, approximately 80% of them singletons. This sample was taken from a study of blood T cell repertoires in COVID-19. Turning to the study itself: T cells, B-cell-depleted T cells, or PBMCs supplied cDNA or gDNA.

V lost 0 bases and J lost 7, with 5 bases in between. Germline CDR1 and CDR2: SGHDN and FVKESK. The CDR3 length is 12 residues. This clonotype originated in an older man who had recovered from COVID-19. Sequencing input: peripheral blood. The gene calls are TRBV14 and TRBJ2-3; the D is unclear. CDR3 coding DNA: TGTGCCAGCAGCCAAGATTGGCATACGCAGTATTTT. This codes for CASSQDWHTQYF.